The rows below give T cell receptor beta chains drawn from one sample of a study of Ad26.COV2.S vaccination and SARS-CoV-2 variants. Produced via immunoSEQ multiplex PCR; TCRdb's table is partial and in-frame only. The sample records more than 250,000 clones, more than 70% being singletons. The specimen comprised peripheral blood, sampled in a trial of Ad26.COV2.S vaccine versus placebo. The receptors were sampled from a person aged 18-65 years who received the Ad26.COV2.S COVID-19 vaccine or a placebo. CDR3s include the opening cysteine and the closing phenylalanine or tryptophan. The order of the fields is D gene, J gene, V gene, clone size, CDR3 protein, CDR3 DNA. The D gene is left open where the match is weak. Clone size, where shown, is once, few, many, or a class for clones that have expanded.

>-|TRBJ2-7|TRBV7-9|few
CASSPTGYEQYF
TGTGCCAGCAGCCCTACAGGGTACGAGCAGTACTTC
>-|TRBJ2-7|TRBV9|-
CASSVYDTPFYEQYF
TGTGCCAGCAGCGTCTACGACACACCATTCTACGAGCAGTACTTC
>-|TRBJ1-1|TRBV27|few
CASIPLNRGGGTEAFF
TGTGCCAGCATACCCCTGAATAGGGGGGGTGGGACTGAAGCTTTCTTT
>-|TRBJ1-2|TRBV6-1|-
CASSDLETGAYGYTF
TGTGCCAGCAGTGACCTAGAGACAGGCGCCTATGGCTACACCTTC
>-|TRBJ2-5|TRBV28|once
CASTIRGTQETQYF
TGTGCCAGCACGATCCGGGGGACGCAAGAGACCCAGTACTTC
>-|TRBJ1-1|TRBV5-1|-
CASSLVGNMNTEAFF
TGCGCCAGCAGCTTGGTAGGGAACATGAACACTGAAGCTTTCTTT
>-|TRBJ2-2|TRBV3-1/TRBV3-2|-
CASSPRIGKLNTGELFF
TGTGCCAGCAGCCCCCGAATTGGGAAACTTAACACCGGGGAGCTGTTTTTT
>-|TRBJ1-1|TRBV27|few
CASRTDGGGTEAFF
TGTGCCAGCAGGACCGACGGAGGGGGCACTGAAGCTTTCTTT
>-|TRBJ2-5|TRBV27|-
CASSSTKTGLLETQYF
TGTGCCAGCAGTTCGACTAAAACAGGGCTTCTAGAGACCCAGTACTTC
>-|TRBJ1-1|TRBV3-1/TRBV3-2|-
CASSHVVQDTEAFF
TGTGCCAGCAGCCACGTTGTTCAAGACACTGAAGCTTTCTTT
>TRBD1|TRBJ1-5|TRBV5-1|-
CASSPLTGENQPQHF
TGCGCCAGCAGCCCCCTGACAGGGGAGAATCAGCCCCAGCATTTT
>-|TRBJ1-1|TRBV2|-
CASSEIPNTEAFF
TGTGCCAGCAGTGAGATACCGAACACTGAAGCTTTCTTT
>-|TRBJ1-2|TRBV10-3|-
CAISESGQLPYGYTF
TGTGCCATCAGTGAGTCCGGACAGCTTCCCTATGGCTACACCTTC
>-|TRBJ1-2|TRBV2|-
CASSGGGGLDVYGYTF
TGTGCCAGCAGTGGTGGGGGGGGCTTAGACGTCTATGGCTACACCTTC
>TRBD1|TRBJ2-5|TRBV6-5|-
CASRRTGGAWETQYF
TGTGCCAGCAGACGGACAGGGGGCGCGTGGGAGACCCAGTACTTC
>-|TRBJ1-1|TRBV30|-
CAWSVIDRRNTEAFF
TGTGCCTGGAGTGTAATCGACAGGAGGAACACTGAAGCTTTCTTT
>-|TRBJ2-5|TRBV25-1|-
CASSAAGAQETQYF
TGTGCCAGCAGTGCAGCGGGCGCCCAAGAGACCCAGTACTTC
>TRBD2|TRBJ2-1|TRBV2|-
CASSEEVAGARKFF
TGTGCCAGCAGTGAGGAGGTAGCGGGGGCCCGGAAGTTCTTC
>TRBD2|TRBJ2-1|TRBV7-8|once
CASGLAGYNEQFF
TGTGCCAGCGGACTAGCGGGGTACAATGAGCAGTTCTTC
>TRBD1|TRBJ1-5|TRBV5-8|few
CASSQDREQPQHF
TGTGCCAGCAGCCAAGACAGGGAACAGCCCCAGCATTTT
>-|TRBJ2-1|TRBV7-9|-
CASSLRTVNEQFF
TGTGCCAGCAGCCTCCGGACAGTCAATGAGCAGTTCTTC
>TRBD1|TRBJ1-1|TRBV7-2|-
CASSLGTGEAFF
TGTGCCAGCAGCTTAGGGACAGGTGAAGCTTTCTTT
>TRBD2|TRBJ2-1|TRBV5-4|once
CASSLAGLAGGGSYNEQFF
TGTGCCAGCAGCTTGGCCGGGCTAGCGGGAGGGGGTTCCTACAATGAGCAGTTCTTC
>-|TRBJ2-1|TRBV24-1|-
CATSAGDYNEQFF
TGTGCCACCAGTGCGGGGGATTACAATGAGCAGTTCTTC
>TRBD1|TRBJ2-3|TRBV7-2|-
CASSPGQGGVTDTQYF
TGTGCCAGCAGCCCAGGACAGGGGGGGGTCACAGATACGCAGTATTTT
>TRBD1|TRBJ2-7|TRBV30|-
CAWTHPGQGVYEQYF
TGTGCCTGGACCCACCCGGGACAGGGGGTCTACGAGCAGTACTTC
>-|TRBJ1-5|TRBV24-1|-
CATSDLARQVSGSNQPQHF
TGTGCCACCAGTGATTTGGCCCGACAGGTTAGCGGTAGCAATCAGCCCCAGCATTTT
>TRBD1|TRBJ2-1|TRBV25-1|once
CASSAHGQAIGDGEQFF
TGTGCCAGCAGTGCCCATGGACAGGCGATCGGGGACGGTGAGCAGTTCTTC
>TRBD1|TRBJ2-6|TRBV7-2|-
CASSLRTGTGLTGANVLTF
TGTGCCAGCAGCCTTCGAACCGGGACAGGGCTGACTGGGGCCAACGTCCTGACTTTC
>-|TRBJ1-2|TRBV29-1|-
CSVESQDYGYTF
TGCAGCGTTGAGAGTCAGGACTATGGCTACACCTTC
>-|TRBJ1-3|TRBV6-5|few
CASSSGDSGNTIYF
TGTGCCAGCAGTTCCGGAGACTCTGGAAACACCATATATTTT
>-|TRBJ2-2|TRBV27|-
CASRGQGKTGELFF
TGTGCCAGCAGGGGGCAGGGGAAGACCGGGGAGCTGTTTTTT